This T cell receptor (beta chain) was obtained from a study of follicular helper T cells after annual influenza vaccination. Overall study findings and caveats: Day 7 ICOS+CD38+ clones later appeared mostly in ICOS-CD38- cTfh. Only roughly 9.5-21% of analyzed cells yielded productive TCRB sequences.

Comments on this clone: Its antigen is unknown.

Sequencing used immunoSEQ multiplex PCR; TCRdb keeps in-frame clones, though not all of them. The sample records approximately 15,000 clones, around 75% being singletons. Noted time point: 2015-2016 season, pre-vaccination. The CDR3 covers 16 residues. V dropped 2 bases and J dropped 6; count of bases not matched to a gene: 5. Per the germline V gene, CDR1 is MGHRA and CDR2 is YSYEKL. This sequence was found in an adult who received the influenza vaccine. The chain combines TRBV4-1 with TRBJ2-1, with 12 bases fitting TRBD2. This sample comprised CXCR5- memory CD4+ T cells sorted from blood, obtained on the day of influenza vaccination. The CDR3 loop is CASSQLGLAGLNEQFF. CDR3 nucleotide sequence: TGCGCCAGCAGCCAATTAGGACTAGCGGGGCTCAATGAGCAGTTCTTC.